These T cell receptor beta chains were read from a single sample in a study of T cell responses to AZD1222 COVID-19 vaccine. Clones were read by immunoSEQ multiplex PCR, and TCRdb kept only the in-frame ones, dropping some. The sample contains about 180,000 clones, 94% of which appear only once. Material: peripheral blood, obtained 28 days after the second AZD1222 dose. These receptors were taken from an adult who received the AZD1222 COVID-19 vaccine. CDR3s include the opening cysteine and the closing phenylalanine or tryptophan. The order of the fields is V gene, clone size, D gene, J gene, CDR3 protein, CDR3 DNA. A D gene is named only where the DNA matches it firmly. Size values are once, few and many counts, or a class for expanded clones, and some rows have none.

V: TRBV3-1/TRBV3-2; size: -; D: -; J: TRBJ1-5; CDR3: CASSIQGGPQHF; DNA: TGTGCCAGCAGTATACAGGGTGGGCCCCAGCATTTT
V: TRBV20-1; size: -; D: -; J: TRBJ1-2; CDR3: CSARVRVGYTF; DNA: TGCAGTGCTAGGGTGAGGGTCGGCTACACCTTC
V: TRBV5-1; size: -; D: -; J: TRBJ1-4; CDR3: CASSRSPTAGVGGEKLFF; DNA: TGCGCCAGCAGCAGATCCCCAACAGCGGGGGTAGGGGGAGAAAAACTGTTTTTT
V: TRBV18; size: -; D: TRBD1; J: TRBJ1-1; CDR3: CASSPQLQGTAEAFF; DNA: TGTGCCAGCTCACCACAGCTACAGGGGACGGCTGAAGCTTTCTTT
V: TRBV5-1; size: -; D: -; J: TRBJ1-3; CDR3: CASSLGDSYSGNTIYF; DNA: TGCGCCAGCAGCTTGGGGGACTCGTACTCTGGAAACACCATATATTTT
V: TRBV4-1; size: -; D: -; J: TRBJ1-6; CDR3: CASTSSPGTTAQPLHF; DNA: TGCGCCAGCACTTCTTCACCAGGGACCACTGCGCAACCCCTCCACTTT
V: TRBV27; size: -; D: TRBD2; J: TRBJ2-7; CDR3: CASSFITSGFYEQYF; DNA: TGTGCCAGCAGTTTTATAACTAGCGGCTTCTACGAGCAGTACTTC
V: TRBV28; size: few; D: -; J: TRBJ1-5; CDR3: CASNRDRPSSPQHF; DNA: TGTGCCAGCAATAGGGACCGCCCCTCATCCCCCCAGCATTTT
V: TRBV5-1; size: once; D: TRBD1; J: TRBJ2-2; CDR3: CASNEGAALLPGELFF; DNA: TGCGCCAGCAACGAGGGGGCTGCACTTCTTCCCGGGGAGCTGTTTTTT
V: TRBV28; size: -; D: -; J: TRBJ2-1; CDR3: CASSPIRVREQFF; DNA: TGTGCCAGCAGTCCCATTCGGGTCAGGGAGCAGTTCTTC
V: TRBV14; size: -; D: -; J: TRBJ2-7; CDR3: CASSQVNEQYF; DNA: TGTGCCAGCAGCCAAGTTAACGAGCAGTACTTC
V: TRBV5-1; size: -; D: TRBD1; J: TRBJ2-3; CDR3: CASSLGGGVSTDTQYF; DNA: TGCGCCAGCAGCTTGGGAGGGGGCGTTAGCACAGATACGCAGTATTTT
V: TRBV7-3; size: -; D: -; J: TRBJ2-3; CDR3: CASSFPGNTQYF; DNA: TGTGCCAGCAGCTTTCCCGGGAATACGCAGTATTTT
V: TRBV6-5; size: -; D: -; J: TRBJ1-2; CDR3: CASSYSGAYGYTF; DNA: TGTGCCAGCAGTTACTCGGGGGCCTATGGCTACACCTTC
V: TRBV28; size: -; D: -; J: TRBJ1-4; CDR3: CASNWDEKLFF; DNA: TGTGCCAGCAACTGGGATGAAAAACTGTTTTTT
V: TRBV11-3; size: once; D: -; J: TRBJ1-4; CDR3: CASSSKATNEKLFF; DNA: TGTGCCAGCAGCTCAAAAGCAACTAATGAAAAACTGTTTTTT
V: TRBV3-1/TRBV3-2; size: -; D: TRBD2; J: TRBJ2-3; CDR3: CASSQPVGLAGTDTQYF; DNA: TGTGCCAGCAGCCAACCTGTGGGACTAGCGGGCACAGATACGCAGTATTTT
V: TRBV5-1; size: -; D: TRBD2; J: TRBJ2-3; CDR3: CASSFELAGAADTQYF; DNA: TGCGCCAGCAGCTTCGAACTAGCGGGAGCGGCGGATACGCAGTATTTT
V: TRBV10-3; size: -; D: -; J: TRBJ2-3; CDR3: CAISSRDVAASTDTQYF; DNA: TGTGCCATCAGCTCCCGTGATGTAGCGGCTAGCACAGATACGCAGTATTTT
V: TRBV2; size: -; D: -; J: TRBJ2-7; CDR3: CASSVLRYGQYF; DNA: TGTGCCAGCAGTGTCTTGCGTTATGGGCAGTACTTC
V: TRBV6-4; size: -; D: -; J: TRBJ2-6; CDR3: CASKAGAGANVLTF; DNA: TGTGCCAGCAAAGCAGGGGCCGGGGCCAACGTCCTGACTTTC
V: TRBV27; size: -; D: TRBD1; J: TRBJ1-5; CDR3: CASSGKGQPFNQPQHF; DNA: TGTGCCAGCAGTGGAAAGGGACAGCCGTTCAATCAGCCCCAGCATTTT
V: TRBV3-1/TRBV3-2; size: -; D: TRBD2; J: TRBJ2-2; CDR3: CASSQEPGGSGRRSSGELFF; DNA: TGTGCCAGCAGCCAAGAGCCCGGGGGAAGCGGGAGGAGGTCATCCGGGGAGCTGTTTTTT
V: TRBV19; size: -; D: -; J: TRBJ1-4; CDR3: CASSRDRNEKLFF; DNA: TGTGCCAGTAGTAGGGACCGCAATGAAAAACTGTTTTTT
V: TRBV12-3/TRBV12-4; size: -; D: -; J: TRBJ2-5; CDR3: CASSRTRGLYF; DNA: TGTGCCAGCAGTCGTACCCGAGGTCTCTACTTC
V: TRBV28; size: -; D: TRBD1; J: TRBJ1-2; CDR3: CASSLRVPGGYGYTF; DNA: TGTGCCAGCAGTTTAAGGGTTCCAGGGGGCTATGGCTACACCTTC
V: TRBV4-1; size: once; D: TRBD1; J: TRBJ1-3; CDR3: CASSNLYRDRGGNTIYF; DNA: TGCGCCAGCAGCAACTTATACCGGGACAGGGGAGGAAACACCATATATTTT
V: TRBV11-2; size: -; D: TRBD1; J: TRBJ1-4; CDR3: CASSSAGGYEKLFF; DNA: TGTGCCAGCAGCTCGGCAGGGGGCTATGAAAAACTGTTTTTT
V: TRBV20-1; size: few; D: TRBD1; J: TRBJ1-2; CDR3: CSAWTGDGYTF; DNA: TGCAGTGCCTGGACAGGGGATGGCTACACCTTC
V: TRBV7-3; size: -; D: TRBD2; J: TRBJ2-5; CDR3: CASSPGTSGRAAKTQYF; DNA: TGTGCCAGCAGCCCCGGGACTAGCGGGAGGGCCGCGAAGACCCAGTACTTC
V: TRBV28; size: -; D: -; J: TRBJ1-5; CDR3: CASSFPGENQPQHF; DNA: TGTGCCAGCAGTTTTCCGGGGGAAAATCAGCCCCAGCATTTT
V: TRBV2; size: -; D: TRBD1; J: TRBJ2-3; CDR3: CASSRDRRLRTDTQYF; DNA: TGTGCCAGCAGTCGGGACAGGAGACTACGCACAGATACGCAGTATTTT
V: TRBV9; size: -; D: TRBD1; J: TRBJ2-2; CDR3: CASSVEGQGGTGELFF; DNA: TGTGCCAGCAGCGTAGAGGGACAGGGGGGGACCGGGGAGCTGTTTTTT
V: TRBV28; size: -; D: -; J: TRBJ1-5; CDR3: CAVSWGKGNQPQHF; DNA: TGTGCCGTCTCGTGGGGGAAGGGCAATCAGCCCCAGCATTTT
V: TRBV23-1; size: -; D: TRBD1; J: TRBJ1-2; CDR3: CASSQWGTGSFYGYTF; DNA: TGCGCCAGCAGTCAATGGGGGACAGGCTCCTTCTATGGCTACACCTTC
V: TRBV6-2/TRBV6-3; size: -; D: -; J: TRBJ1-2; CDR3: CASSYDGVRYGYTF; DNA: TGTGCCAGCAGTTACGACGGGGTACGCTATGGCTACACCTTC
V: TRBV29-1; size: -; D: -; J: TRBJ2-1; CDR3: CSPGQKYNEQFF; DNA: TGCAGCCCGGGCCAGAAATACAATGAGCAGTTCTTC
V: TRBV19; size: -; D: -; J: TRBJ1-1; CDR3: CASSPDRVNTEAFF; DNA: TGTGCCAGTAGTCCCGACAGAGTAAACACTGAAGCTTTCTTT
V: TRBV5-1; size: -; D: TRBD1; J: TRBJ2-7; CDR3: CASSRETGIGTYEQYF; DNA: TGCGCCAGCAGCAGGGAGACAGGGATTGGAACCTACGAGCAGTACTTC
V: TRBV27; size: -; D: -; J: TRBJ2-7; CDR3: CASSLGTSYEQYF; DNA: TGTGCCAGCAGTTTAGGGACATCCTACGAGCAGTACTTC
V: TRBV7-2; size: once; D: -; J: TRBJ1-5; CDR3: CASSFKEGEPQHF; DNA: TGTGCCAGCAGCTTTAAAGAGGGTGAGCCCCAGCATTTT
V: TRBV5-8; size: once; D: TRBD1; J: TRBJ2-1; CDR3: CASRRRTGFGEQFF; DNA: TGTGCCAGCAGGAGGCGGACAGGGTTTGGTGAGCAGTTCTTC
V: TRBV30; size: -; D: TRBD2; J: TRBJ2-7; CDR3: CAWRRFAGGEQYF; DNA: TGTGCCTGGAGGAGGTTCGCGGGAGGCGAGCAGTACTTC
V: TRBV9; size: -; D: -; J: TRBJ1-2; CDR3: CASSVANRVSDGYTF; DNA: TGTGCCAGCAGCGTAGCTAACAGGGTATCGGATGGCTACACCTTC
V: TRBV7-3; size: -; D: -; J: TRBJ2-2; CDR3: CASSLYASSTGELFF; DNA: TGTGCCAGCAGCTTATACGCTAGCAGCACCGGGGAGCTGTTTTTT
V: TRBV19; size: -; D: -; J: TRBJ1-1; CDR3: CASSRTSLRTEAFF; DNA: TGTGCCAGTAGCCGGACCTCCTTGCGCACTGAAGCTTTCTTT
V: TRBV5-1; size: -; D: -; J: TRBJ2-7; CDR3: CASSTRGYEQYF; DNA: TGCGCCAGCAGCACGAGGGGCTACGAGCAGTACTTC
V: TRBV3-1/TRBV3-2; size: -; D: TRBD1; J: TRBJ1-1; CDR3: CASSQEYRGTEAFF; DNA: TGTGCCAGCAGCCAAGAGTACAGGGGCACTGAAGCTTTCTTT
V: TRBV24-1; size: -; D: -; J: TRBJ2-7; CDR3: CAFHHTGNEQYF; DNA: TGTGCCTTTCACCATACAGGGAACGAGCAGTACTTC
V: TRBV15; size: -; D: -; J: TRBJ2-2; CDR3: CATSRDPPGGNTGELFF; DNA: TGTGCCACCAGCAGAGATCCCCCCGGGGGTAACACCGGGGAGCTGTTTTTT
V: TRBV11-3; size: -; D: -; J: TRBJ1-5; CDR3: CASSSGGLQPQHF; DNA: TGTGCCAGCAGCTCGGGGGGCTTGCAGCCCCAGCATTTT
V: TRBV9; size: once; D: -; J: TRBJ2-3; CDR3: CASSVHGVGTDTQYF; DNA: TGTGCCAGCAGCGTCCATGGGGTGGGCACAGATACGCAGTATTTT
V: TRBV19; size: once; D: TRBD1; J: TRBJ1-4; CDR3: CASSKDRLNEKLFF; DNA: TGTGCCAGTAGTAAGGACAGGCTTAATGAAAAACTGTTTTTT